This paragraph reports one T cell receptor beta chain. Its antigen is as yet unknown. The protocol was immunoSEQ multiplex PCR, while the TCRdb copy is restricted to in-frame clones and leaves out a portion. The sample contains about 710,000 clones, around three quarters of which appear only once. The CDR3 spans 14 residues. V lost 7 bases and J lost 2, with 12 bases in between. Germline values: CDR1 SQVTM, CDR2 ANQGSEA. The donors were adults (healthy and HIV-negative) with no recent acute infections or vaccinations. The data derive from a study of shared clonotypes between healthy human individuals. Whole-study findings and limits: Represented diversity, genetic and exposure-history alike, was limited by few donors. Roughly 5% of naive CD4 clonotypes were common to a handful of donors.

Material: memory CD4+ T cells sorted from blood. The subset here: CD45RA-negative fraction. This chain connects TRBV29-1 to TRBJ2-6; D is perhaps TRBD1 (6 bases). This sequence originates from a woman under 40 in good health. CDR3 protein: CSATTGPGANVLTF. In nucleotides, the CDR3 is TGCAGCGCCACCACAGGGCCTGGGGCCAACGTCCTGACTTTC.